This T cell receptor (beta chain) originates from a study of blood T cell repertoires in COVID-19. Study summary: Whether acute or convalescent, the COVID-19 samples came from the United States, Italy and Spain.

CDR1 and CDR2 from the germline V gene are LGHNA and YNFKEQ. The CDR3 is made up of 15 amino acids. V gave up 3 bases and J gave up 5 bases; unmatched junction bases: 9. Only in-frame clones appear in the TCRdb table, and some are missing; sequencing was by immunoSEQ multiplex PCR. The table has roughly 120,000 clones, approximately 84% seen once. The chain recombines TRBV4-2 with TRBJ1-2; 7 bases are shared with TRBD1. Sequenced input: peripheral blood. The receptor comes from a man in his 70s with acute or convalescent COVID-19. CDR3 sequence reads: CASSHPDRERYGYTF. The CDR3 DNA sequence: TGTGCCAGCAGCCACCCTGACAGGGAAAGGTATGGCTACACCTTC.